These 21 T cell receptor beta chains originate from one sample sequenced in a study of glioma-infiltrating T cells after dendritic cell vaccination. TCRdb's copy holds only in-frame clones and misses some; the assay was immunoSEQ multiplex PCR. The sample consists of under 100,000 clones, roughly 83% of them appearing once. The specimen was blood, collected before dendritic cell vaccination. The receptor source for this set is a human donor with glioblastoma.

The chain carries TRBV5-1 and TRBJ2-3, with 9 bases fitting TRBD1. Germline V gene sequence: CDR1 SGHRS, CDR2 YFSETQ. The CDR3 has 15 residues. V lost 0 bases, J lost 5 bases, and 4 bases stayed unmatched. This CDR3 reads CASSLDRGHGDTQYF. CDR3 nucleotides: TGCGCCAGCAGCTTGGACAGGGGGCATGGAGATACGCAGTATTTT.

The genes are TRBV5-1 and TRBJ2-2, with D unresolved. The CDR3 spans 14 residues. CDR1 is SGHRS and CDR2 is YFSETQ in the germline V gene. V dropped 4 bases and J dropped 7 bases, with 14 bases sitting between them. CDR3 residues: CASSEPRVGGELFF. CDR3 sequence (DNA): TGCGCCAGCAGCGAACCCCGGGTGGGCGGGGAGCTGTTTTTT.

The chain employs TRBV19 and TRBJ1-3; D is unclear. The CDR3 loop spans 15 amino acids. CDR1 is LNHDA and CDR2 is SQIVND in the germline V gene (reference sequence). The V end lost 2 bases, the J end lost 4 bases, and 12 bases lay between the germline ends. CDR3 bases: TGTGCCAGTAGTATACTCCTGTGGCCCGGAAACACCATATATTTT. Translating it yields CASSILLWPGNTIYF.

The table lists this clone with a few counts. The V gene is TRBV5-6, the J gene TRBJ1-4; 10 positions agree with TRBD1. The CDR3 totals 15 residues. Unmatched junction bases numbered 2, after V lost 0 bases and J lost 6 bases. Germline values: CDR1 SGHDT, CDR2 YYEEEE. CDR3 DNA: TGTGCCAGCAGCTTGGCGACAGGGGGCGATGAAAAACTGTTTTTT. Its translation: CASSLATGGDEKLFF. The variable domain in full, with the rest retrieved from reference TRBV5-6 and TRBJ1-4, is DAGVTQSPTHLIKTRGQQVTLRCSPKSGHDTVSWYQQALGQGPQFIFQYYEEEERQRGNFPDRFSGHQFPNYSSELNVNALLLGDSALYLCASSLATGGDEKLFFGSGTQLSVL.

The chain joins TRBV6-1 to TRBJ1-1; a possible D gene is TRBD1 (5 bases). Between the trimmed V and J ends, which lost 4 bases and 11 bases, there was a span of 14 bases. The germline V gene encodes CDR1 MNHNS and CDR2 SASEGT. The CDR3 sequence is 12 residues long. The CDR3 DNA is TGTGCCAGCAGTGCGGGGGACCTAGGGGCTTTCTTT. This encodes CASSAGDLGAFF.

The V call is TRBV9, the J call TRBJ2-7; 9 bases are a match to TRBD2. Trimming took 3 bases from V and 8 from J; bases not matched to a gene: 3. CDR3 length: 12 residues. From germline, CDR1 is SGDLS and CDR2 YYNGEE. CDR3 sequence reads: CASSGGGAKQYF. The CDR3 bases are TGTGCCAGCAGCGGCGGGGGGGCCAAGCAGTACTTC.

In DNA form, the CDR3 reads TGTGCCAGTAGTATAGAGGCAGGGGGCATGAACACTGAAGCTTTCTTT. Amino acid sequence: CASSIEAGGMNTEAFF. The rearrangement uses TRBV19 and TRBJ1-1; 8 positions match TRBD1. Losses at the gene ends were 0 bases for V and 0 bases for J; bases not matched to a gene: 3. Germline V gene sequence: CDR1 LNHDA, CDR2 SQIVND (reference sequence). There are 16 residues in the CDR3.

This sequence joins TRBV21-1 and TRBJ2-1; TRBD2 is the table's D call and was not checked against the DNA. TRBV21-1 is assigned pseudogene status. This CDR3 is 16 amino acids long. CDR3 coding DNA: TGTGCAGCGACAGGACTAGCGGGGGTTACCTACAATGAGCAGTTCTTC. It encodes CAATGLAGVTYNEQFF.

The V gene is TRBV5-1, the J gene TRBJ2-7; D unclear. The germline V gene encodes CDR1 SGHRS and CDR2 YFSETQ. The CDR3 covers 13 residues. V was trimmed by 0 bases and J by 6 bases, leaving 10 bases between them. This CDR3 reads CASSLELPLEQYF. The CDR3, as DNA: TGCGCCAGCAGCTTGGAGCTGCCCCTCGAGCAGTACTTC.

V and J are TRBV6-4 and TRBJ2-2, with 9 bases lining up with TRBD1. Germline CDR1 is MRHNA and CDR2 is SNTAGT. V shed 8 bases, J shed 5 bases, and the junction held 0 bases outside the gene matches. The CDR3 sequence is 12 residues long. CDR3 bases: TGTGCCAGCGGGACAGGGACCGGGGAGCTGTTTTTT. Translated, it gives CASGTGTGELFF.

The rearrangement joins TRBV5-1 to TRBJ1-1, with 7 nucleotides matching TRBD1. The J segment lost 7 bases and the V segment lost 2 bases, leaving 5 bases of the junction unmatched. CDR3 size: 13 residues. CDR1 and CDR2 from the germline V gene are SGHRS and YFSETQ. CDR3 sequence (DNA): TGCGCCAGCAGCTTTTTGGGGACAGATGAAGCTTTCTTT. The encoded protein is CASSFLGTDEAFF.

This chain links TRBV6-5 with TRBJ1-5; D is possibly TRBD1 (5 bases). The V gene's germline CDR1 is MNHEY and CDR2 SVGAGI. The CDR3 sequence is 14 residues long. The V end was cut by 0 bases, the J end by 5 bases, with 8 bases between. Here the CDR3 DNA reads TGTGCCAGCAGTTACTCCGGGGGGGATCAGCCCCAGCATTTT. It codes for CASSYSGGDQPQHF.

This chain uses TRBV27 with TRBJ2-5, with TRBD2 as a possible D gene (5 bases). The J call is in doubt because the DNA end fits TRBJ2-7 better. The CDR3 is made up of 15 amino acids. The germline CDR1 and CDR2 sequences are MNHEY and SMNVEV (reference sequence). CDR3 residues: CASSFNSDPSYEQYF. The DNA for the CDR3 is TGTGCCAGCAGTTTTAATAGCGACCCCTCCTACGAGCAGTACTTC.

The J gene is TRBJ1-4, the V gene TRBV7-9, with 11 positions matching TRBD1. The CDR3 loop spans 15 amino acids. The V and J ends lost 5 bases and 6 bases, in that order; junction bases with no gene match: 5. CDR1 SEHNR and CDR2 FQNEAQ come from the germline V gene (reference sequence). CDR3 DNA sequence: TGTGCCAGCAGCAGACGGACAGGGGGCTATGAAAAACTGTTTTTT. The encoded protein is CASSRRTGGYEKLFF.

J is TRBJ1-1 and V is TRBV30; the D is unclear. The CDR3 totals 13 residues. Germline V gene data show CDR1 as GTSNPN and CDR2 as SVGIG (reference sequence). Trimming removed 0 bases at V and 4 bases at J, with 9 bases between. The DNA of the CDR3 is TGTGCCTGGAGTGTACGGGTGTCCACTGAAGCTTTCTTT. This codes for CAWSVRVSTEAFF.

The V and J genes are TRBV7-8 and TRBJ1-1, with 9 bases identical to TRBD1. The CDR3 covers 13 residues. The germline V gene encodes CDR1 SGHVS and CDR2 FQNEAQ. V gave up 5 bases and J gave up 4 bases; unmatched junction bases: 2. The CDR3 bases are TGTGCCAGCAGCCGACAGGGGGGCACTGAAGCTTTCTTT. Translation gives CASSRQGGTEAFF.

The rearrangement links TRBV5-1 to TRBJ2-3; 8 bases map to TRBD1. Germline CDR1 is SGHRS and CDR2 is YFSETQ. The CDR3 totals 17 residues. J lost 0 bases, V lost 0 bases, and 6 bases had no gene match. The CDR3 loop reads CASSLDRTGSSTDTQYF. CDR3 in DNA: TGCGCCAGCAGCTTGGATAGGACAGGGTCTAGCACAGATACGCAGTATTTT.

The count of this clone is one. Because it lacks the conserved phenylalanine or tryptophan at the end, this CDR3 is likely a read error. No DNA is shown, since the ends of the CDR3 on it are uncertain; the CDR3 is the one TCRdb lists. V is TRBV6-1 and J is TRBJ2-7; the D segment call TRBD2 is taken from the table without a DNA check. The CDR3 spans 15 amino acids, including both terminal residues. Germline CDR1 reads MNHNS; CDR2 reads SASEGT. The CDR3 sequence is CASSEEAQRKGLSLI.

The rearrangement uses TRBV30 and TRBJ2-2, with 8 positions matching TRBD2. V lost 2 bases to trimming and J lost 5 bases; unmatched junction nucleotides: 10. The CDR3 length is 16 residues. Germline V gene data show CDR1 as GTSNPN and CDR2 as SVGIG (reference sequence). CDR3 nucleotide sequence: TGTGCCTGGAGTTGGGCGGGGGGCATGATTACCGGGGAGCTGTTTTTT. Translated: CAWSWAGGMITGELFF.

J is TRBJ2-3 and V is TRBV4-1; TRBD2 is a possible D gene (6 bases). CDR1 and CDR2 (germline): MGHRA, YSYEKL. V lost 1 base and J lost 0, with 8 bases in between. CDR3 length equals 15 residues. CDR3 protein: CASSQGLVSTDTQYF. The CDR3 nucleotides are TGCGCCAGCAGCCAAGGACTAGTGAGCACAGATACGCAGTATTTT.

V gene TRBV6-1 combines with J gene TRBJ2-2; TRBD1 agrees at 7 bases. The CDR3 is made up of 14 amino acids. After removal of 6 bases from V and 2 bases from J, the junction contained 3 bases not matched to a gene. CDR1 and CDR2 (germline): MNHNS, SASEGT. As DNA, the CDR3 is TGTGCCAGCAGCCGGGACAGAAACACCGGGGAGCTGTTTTTT. Its protein product is CASSRDRNTGELFF.